These 3 T cell receptor beta chains were all obtained from the same sample, sequenced in a study of cytomegalovirus exposure and HLA in healthy donors. PCR amplification relied on 60 Vbeta primers (plus 13 Jbeta primers). The assay was immunoSEQ multiplex PCR, and TCRdb's table has in-frame clones only and misses some. The sample lists more than 100,000 clones, around 61% occurring once. The specimen sequenced was PBMCs. All receptors derive from a woman between 45 and 60 years old in good health and CMV-seronegative.

The rearrangement links TRBV6-1 to TRBJ1-3; the match to TRBD1 covers 8 bases. Germline V lookup: CDR1 MNHNS, CDR2 SASEGT. The CDR3 is 14 residues long. V gave up 6 bases and J gave up 3 bases; unmatched junction bases: 4. The CDR3 DNA reads as TGTGCCAGCAGGGACAGGGCCCTTGGAAACACCATATATTTT. It yields the protein CASRDRALGNTIYF.

The chain uses TRBV5-6 and TRBJ2-7, with D tentatively TRBD1 (6 bases). Trimming cost V 3 bases and J 6 bases, with 16 bases left between them. Germline CDR1 and CDR2: SGHDT and YYEEEE. CDR3 length: 14 amino acids. The CDR3 DNA reads as TGTGCCAGCAGCTACTCCGGGACATCTCCCGAGCAGTACTTC. Translation: CASSYSGTSPEQYF. Full variable domain (missing parts from reference TRBV5-6 and TRBJ2-7): DAGVTQSPTHLIKTRGQQVTLRCSPKSGHDTVSWYQQALGQGPQFIFQYYEEEERQRGNFPDRFSGHQFPNYSSELNVNALLLGDSALYLCASSYSGTSPEQYFGPGTRLTVT.

The chain carries TRBV4-3 and TRBJ2-1; D possibly corresponds to TRBD2 (5 bases). Germline-derived CDR1 and CDR2 are LGHNA and YSLEER. Trimming removed 0 bases at V and 1 base at J, with 7 bases between. CDR3 length equals 15 residues. CDR3 DNA sequence: TGCGCCAGCAGCCAAGATGGGAGTTCCTACAATGAGCAGTTCTTC. Its protein product is CASSQDGSSYNEQFF.